This T cell receptor (beta chain) was observed in a study of blood T cell repertoires in COVID-19. Overall study context: The analysed material was cDNA or gDNA that came from T cells, B-cell-depleted T cells, or PBMCs.

The V gene end was trimmed by 8 bases and the J gene end by 6 bases; junction bases not matched to a gene: 18. Germline V gene sequence: CDR1 MGHDK, CDR2 SYGVNS. The CDR3 contains 18 residues. How the authors handled the data: Amplification from reference gene primers served as the basis for estimated nucleated cell counts. Only in-frame clones appear in the TCRdb table, and some are missing; sequencing was by immunoSEQ multiplex PCR. V, J and clone size are those of that table, while D and trimming were read from the DNA. The data hold approximately 240,000 clones, with roughly 84% observed a single time.

Material for sequencing was peripheral blood. The chain links TRBV25-1 to TRBJ2-5; 13 bases agree with TRBD2. This receptor was taken from an elderly woman with active or convalescent COVID-19. Written as DNA, the CDR3 is TGTGCCAGCGGGGGGCCGAGGACTAGCGGGAGCGTTGTACAGACCCAGTACTTC. Translation: CASGGPRTSGSVVQTQYF.